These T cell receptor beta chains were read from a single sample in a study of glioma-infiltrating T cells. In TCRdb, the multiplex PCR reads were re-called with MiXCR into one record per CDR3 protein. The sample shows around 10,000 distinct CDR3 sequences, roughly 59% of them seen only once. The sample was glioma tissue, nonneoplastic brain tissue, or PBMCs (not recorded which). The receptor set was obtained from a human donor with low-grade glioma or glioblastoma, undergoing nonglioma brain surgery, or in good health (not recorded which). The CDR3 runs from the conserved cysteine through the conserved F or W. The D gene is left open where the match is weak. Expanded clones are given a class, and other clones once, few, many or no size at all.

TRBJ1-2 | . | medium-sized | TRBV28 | CASTISRGGYTF | TGTGCCAGCACCATTTCCCGGGGTGGCTACACCTTC
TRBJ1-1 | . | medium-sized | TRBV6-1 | CATKREADTEAFF | TGTGCCACCAAGAGGGAGGCGGACACTGAAGCTTTCTTT
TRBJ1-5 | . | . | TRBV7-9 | CASSSWDLEQPQHF | TGTGCCAGCAGCTCGTGGGACCTGGAACAGCCCCAGCATTTT
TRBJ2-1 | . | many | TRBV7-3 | CASSSGTGNNEQFF | TGTGCCAGCAGCTCCGGGACGGGAAACAATGAGCAGTTCTTC
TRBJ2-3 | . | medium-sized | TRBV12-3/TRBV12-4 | CASSFETDTQYF | TGTGCCAGCAGTTTCGAAACAGATACGCAGTATTTT
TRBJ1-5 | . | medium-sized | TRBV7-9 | CASSLGQGNGNQPQHF | TGTGCCAGCAGCTTAGGCCAGGGTAATGGCAATCAGCCCCAGCATTTT
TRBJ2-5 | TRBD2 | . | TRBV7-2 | CASSSHGGAGEETQHF | TGTGCCAGCAGCTCACACGGGGGAGCGGGAGAAGAGACCCAGCACTTC
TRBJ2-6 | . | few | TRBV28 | CASSPYSSGANVLTF | TGTGCCAGCAGCCCGTATTCCTCTGGTGCCAACGTCCTGACTTTC
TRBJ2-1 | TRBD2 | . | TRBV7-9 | CASSLEWGGSYNEQFF | TGTGCCAGCAGCTTGGAGTGGGGAGGGTCGTACAATGAGCAGTTCTTC
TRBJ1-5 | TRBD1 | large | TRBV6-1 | CASSPSQGSQPQHF | TGTGCCAGCAGTCCATCACAGGGGAGTCAGCCCCAGCATTTT
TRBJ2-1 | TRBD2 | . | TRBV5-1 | CASKWTSGSGNEQFF | TGCGCCAGCAAATGGACTAGCGGGAGTGGAAATGAGCAGTTCTTC
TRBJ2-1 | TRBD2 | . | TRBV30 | CAWSGPSGYNEQFF | TGTGCCTGGAGTGGGCCTAGCGGATACAATGAGCAGTTCTTC